This TCR beta chain was sequenced for a study of shared T cell receptors in the human thymus (TCRdb year 2021). In the study overall: The study examined how self-reactive, shared T-cell receptor alpha chains are generated in the human thymus.

Libraries were made using the immunoSEQ multiplex PCR assay. The clones in this table, taken by TCRdb from immuneACCESS, are in-frame only. Not every clone is retained; where verified, under half of the shortfall comes from an unresolved V gene, and the cause of the rest is unknown. The sample table records some 660,000 clones; approximately 89% of these occur just once. 0.009% to 0.0095% of the sample is held by the ten biggest clonotypes. With regard to this clone: Its antigen remains undetermined. The input lacks base qualities; no much larger clone sits a single base away.

The CDR3 measures 13 amino acids from cysteine to phenylalanine. CDR3 DNA only is kept here, 39 bases in frame from base 1. Via the germline V gene, CDR1 is SGHVS and CDR2 FQNEAQ. Trimmed from V: 1 base; trimmed from J: 6 bases; junction bases lacking a gene match: 2. The same specimen was also included in a second study, on human thymus T cells. As the second paper documents: The donors were immunologically healthy infants in Finland who had open corrective cardiac surgery for congenital heart defects. Thymus tissue was obtained as surgical resects removed during corrective cardiac surgery. Biased V and J gene segment usage appeared to be present in both thymic and peripheral blood repertoires. According to the related research, thymic TCR repertoires were highly overlapping among unrelated individuals. TCR alpha and beta repertoires from about 8 infant thymus samples and a few related peripheral blood samples were characterized in the study. The infant donors were roughly 7 to 244 days old, and the cohort included roughly six males and a couple of females. After being mechanically released from the tissue, thymocytes were kept at -70 degrees C in pellets of about 10-33 million cells. A QIAsymphony instrument was used to extract genomic DNA from frozen cell pellets. Using the immunoSEQ multiplex PCR assay, the TCRB and TCRAD loci were amplified from a standardized quantity of quality-controlled genomic DNA. The amplicons covered the V(D)J region and were long enough to include the CDR3 and to identify the V and J genes. Amplicon sequencing was performed on an Illumina platform through the commercial immunoSEQ service. Corrections for primer bias and sequencing errors followed previously described methods, while TCRAD and TCRB definitions were based on the IMGT database. Repertoires were analysed with immunoSEQ Analyzer 3.0 and VDJTools, covering basic statistics, V/J segment usage, diversity estimates, rarefaction and pairwise overlap. Diversity was estimated using the Chao1, ChaoE, Efron-Thisted, Shannon and inverse Simpson indices, and was also estimated on datasets down-sampled to the size of the smallest sample. Repertoire overlap was determined by strict matching of CDR3 nucleotide sequence, V gene and J gene, and Jaccard-based multidimensional scaling clustering was applied. On average, roughly 800,000 unique TCRB clonotypes were obtained from thymus samples, compared with approximately 84,000 from blood samples.

The rearrangement combines TRBV7-8 with TRBJ1-2, with 7 bases matching TRBD1. The clonotype originates from a boy in the first two years of life with a congenital heart defect. Donor details come from another sample of the same person, matched by shared clones. Source material: thymocytes. The CDR3 region reads CASSLGQGNGYTF. The DNA sequence reads TGTGCCAGCAGCTTAGGACAGGGAAATGGCTACACCTTC.